This T cell receptor (beta chain) was recorded in a study of persistence of HIV-infected CD4 T cells. This was the immunoSEQ version 4 assay in survey mode. Libraries were prepared by immunoSEQ multiplex PCR; TCRdb keeps only in-frame clonotypes and omits some of them. Of about 25,000 clones listed, approximately 79% were seen once; the top ten hold around 1.9%. Overlapping HIV-1 Gag 15-mer peptides at around 0.91 ug per peptide per mL were used. Sorting of responding CD4+ T cells relied on upregulated CD40 ligand together with CD69. Comment on this clone: Its antigen is undetermined.

V shed 5 bases and J shed 7 bases, with 12 bases lying between them. Germline lookup yields CDR1 MNHEY and CDR2 SMNVEV (reference sequence). The CDR3 sequence is 13 residues long. The chain couples TRBV27 to TRBJ1-5; D uncertain. Sequenced material: CD4+ T cells sorted from PBMCs after approximately 20-hour stimulation, taken from a patient who received antiretroviral therapy. The TCR was taken from an adult man with HIV who was CMV-seropositive. The CDR3 region has the DNA TGTGCCAGCAGTCCCCGGGAGTACCAGCCCCAGCATTTT. This codes for CASSPREYQPQHF.